These 26 T cell receptor beta chains were sequenced from one sample in a study of beta chain features in type 1 diabetes. Whole-study results and caveats: Shortening of TCRB CDR3s, moderate but significant, appeared in all four CD4+ subsets of Type 1 diabetes patients.

Their cognate antigens are unknown. Isolated RNA was reverse transcribed in full, so expressed TCRB transcripts were sequenced. Sequencing was performed with immunoSEQ multiplex PCR; in TCRdb, only in-frame clones are kept and a portion is missing. The top ten hold approximately 0.02% of the sample, which has under 300,000 clones, around 13% seen once. Specimen: naive CD4+ T cells from blood. These receptors all come from a man aged 25 to 40 with type 1 diabetes.

The chain carries TRBV2 and TRBJ2-1; 7 bases fit TRBD2. V dropped 11 bases and J dropped 10; count of bases not matched to a gene: 8. The CDR3 consists of 11 residues. Germline assignment: CDR1 SNHLY and CDR2 FYNNEI. This CDR3 reads CASAGRGEQFF. The CDR3 coding sequence is TGTGCCTCAGCGGGAAGAGGGGAGCAGTTCTTC.

This clone occurred a few times. This rearrangement joins TRBV6-1 to TRBJ1-5; D remains ambiguous. There are 13 residues in the CDR3. V lost 0 bases to trimming and J lost 5 bases, with 5 bases between them. Germline CDR1 is MNHNS and CDR2 is SASEGT. This CDR3 is CASSEAPDQPQHF. CDR3 DNA sequence: TGTGCCAGCAGTGAAGCGCCGGATCAGCCCCAGCATTTT.

DNA of the CDR3: TGCGCCAGCAGCGCCGGGACAGGGGCCCCCTACGAGCAGTACTTC. It codes for CASSAGTGAPYEQYF. The chain uses TRBV5-1 and TRBJ2-7; 10 nucleotides align to TRBD1. This CDR3 is 15 amino acids long. Germline V gene data show CDR1 as SGHRS and CDR2 as YFSETQ. The trim removed 4 bases at V and 2 bases at J, leaving 6 bases unmatched.

V gene TRBV2 combines with J gene TRBJ1-6, with TRBD1 as a possible D gene (6 bases). Deletions cut 8 bases from V and 9 bases from J, with 11 bases between. The CDR3 sequence is 12 residues long. Germline CDR1 is SNHLY and CDR2 is FYNNEI. The CDR3 nucleotides are TGTGCCAGCTCACTACAGGGTTCACCCCTCCACTTT. Translating it yields CASSLQGSPLHF.

This clone came up a few times. The rearrangement joins TRBV7-9 to TRBJ2-5; maybe TRBD2 (6 bases). The CDR3 length is 14 residues. In germline, CDR1 is SEHNR, CDR2 FQNEAQ (reference sequence). V shed 7 bases and J shed 5 bases, with 17 bases lying between them. The CDR3 DNA is TGTGCCAGCACCGAGGAGGGCAGGGTGGAGACCCAGTACTTC. This codes for CASTEEGRVETQYF. The variable domain in full, with the rest retrieved from reference TRBV7-9 and TRBJ2-5, is DTGVSQNPRHKITKRGQNVTFRCDPISEHNRLYWYRQTLGQGPEFLTYFQNEAQLEKSRLLSDRFSAERPKGSFSTLEIQRTEQGDSAMYLCASTEEGRVETQYFGPGTRLLVL.

The chain recombines TRBV18 with TRBJ2-7; TRBD1 agrees at 7 bases. V shed 4 bases and J 5 bases; nucleotides not matched to a gene: 8. Germline V gives CDR1 KGHSH, CDR2 LQKENI. The CDR3 is 14 amino acids. In nucleotides, the CDR3 is TGTGCCAGCTCACGCCGGGACAGTGGGGACGAGCAGTACTTC. Protein product: CASSRRDSGDEQYF. The complete variable domain, with remaining parts taken from reference TRBV18 and TRBJ2-7, reads NAGVMQNPRHLVRRRGQEARLRCSPMKGHSHVYWYRQLPEEGLKFMVYLQKENIIDESGMPKERFSAEFPKEGPSILRIQQVVRGDSAAYFCASSRRDSGDEQYFGPGTRLTVT.

The chain combines TRBV19 with TRBJ2-4; the D gene is possibly TRBD1 (6 bases). The germline V and J ends were trimmed by 5 bases and 4 bases, with 15 bases remaining between them. From germline, CDR1 is LNHDA and CDR2 SQIVND (reference sequence). The CDR3 is made up of 15 amino acids. The CDR3 loop is CASSAVRTEKNIQYF. The CDR3 coding sequence is TGTGCCAGTAGTGCCGTAAGGACAGAAAAAAACATTCAGTACTTC.

This clone showed up just a few times. V is TRBV5-4 and J is TRBJ1-6, with 8 nucleotides matching TRBD1. The CDR3 consists of 16 residues. J lost 6 bases, V lost 2 bases, and 7 bases had no gene match. CDR1 SGHNT and CDR2 YYREEE come from the germline V gene (reference sequence). The CDR3 spells CASSLWPTGGNSPLHF. The CDR3, as DNA: TGTGCCAGCAGCTTATGGCCTACAGGGGGTAATTCACCCCTCCACTTT.

This clone came up a few times. The chain recombines TRBV6-5 with TRBJ2-1; D might be TRBD1 (6 bases). CDR3 length: 13 residues. With 7 bases removed from V and 1 base from J, the gap between germline ends came to 8 bases. CDR1 and CDR2 from the germline V gene are MNHEY and SVGAGI. The CDR3 protein is CASTRGSYNEQFF. The DNA of the CDR3 is TGTGCCAGCACGAGGGGGTCCTACAATGAGCAGTTCTTC.

There are a few counts of this clone. The V gene is TRBV18, the J gene TRBJ2-1; TRBD2 matches 16 bases. This CDR3 has 17 amino acids. V shed 5 bases, J shed 4 bases, and the junction held 5 bases outside the gene matches. Germline CDR1 and CDR2: KGHSH and LQKENI. The CDR3 here is CASSSGTSGRGYNEQFF. The DNA of the CDR3 is TGTGCCAGCTCATCCGGGACTAGCGGGAGGGGGTACAATGAGCAGTTCTTC.

This sequence joins TRBV6-5 and TRBJ1-2, with 9 bases that match TRBD1. This CDR3 is built from 15 residues. CDR1 is MNHEY and CDR2 is SVGAGI in the germline V gene. Trimming removed 4 bases from V and 5 bases from J; junction bases left unmatched: 8. CDR3 in DNA: TGTGCCAGCAGTTTTTCGGGACAGGGAGGGTATGGCTACACCTTC. Its protein product is CASSFSGQGGYGYTF.

J is TRBJ1-2 and V is TRBV6-1; D gene uncertain. Per germline, CDR1 MNHNS and CDR2 SASEGT. Trimming stripped 8 bases from V and 8 bases from J, with 18 bases between. The CDR3 spans 13 residues. CDR3: CASASQAPGGYTF. DNA for the CDR3: TGTGCCAGCGCCTCCCAGGCCCCGGGGGGCTACACCTTC.

The chain is built from TRBV30 and TRBJ1-1, with 8 bases fitting TRBD1. The CDR3 has 14 amino acids. V dropped 0 bases and J dropped 6; count of bases not matched to a gene: 6. Looked up from germline, CDR1 is GTSNPN and CDR2 is SVGIG (reference sequence). DNA for the CDR3: TGTGCCTGGAGTGTACGAGTCAGGGGGCCTGAAGCTTTCTTT. Amino acid sequence: CAWSVRVRGPEAFF.

This chain uses TRBV15 with TRBJ2-3; D unresolved. The V and J ends lost 0 bases and 4 bases respectively, with 5 bases between them. This CDR3 comprises 13 residues. Germline values: CDR1 LNHNV, CDR2 YYDKDF (reference sequence). DNA of the CDR3: TGTGCCACCAGCAGAGATAATCCAGATACGCAGTATTTT. Amino acid sequence: CATSRDNPDTQYF.

This clone was recorded a few times. The V and J genes are TRBV28 and TRBJ2-7, with 7 bases aligning to TRBD1. Trimming at V came to 4 bases and at J to 0 bases, leaving 3 bases not matched to a gene. CDR3 length: 14 amino acids. Germline loops: CDR1 MDHEN, CDR2 SYDVKM. The chain's CDR3 is CASSSGQSSYEQYF. CDR3 nucleotides: TGTGCCAGCAGTTCGGGACAGAGCTCCTACGAGCAGTACTTC.

The CDR3 DNA follows: TGTGCCAGCAGCCAAGTAGCGGACGCCTCCTACAATGAGCAGTTCTTC. Amino acid sequence: CASSQVADASYNEQFF. This chain links TRBV4-2 with TRBJ2-1, with D possibly TRBD2 on 6 matching bases. Germline CDR1 reads LGHNA; CDR2 reads YNFKEQ. CDR3 length: 16 amino acids. Trimming removed 1 base at V and 0 bases at J, with 10 bases between.

The rearrangement uses TRBV7-2 and TRBJ2-1; D unclear. The CDR3 has 11 residues. Trimming pared 1 base from V and 12 bases from J, leaving 7 bases between. CDR1 and CDR2 (germline): SGHTA, FQGNSA. In nucleotides, the CDR3 is TGTGCCAGCAGCTTAGTCTCAGGGCAGTTCTTC. Translated: CASSLVSGQFF.

This clone showed up just a few times. The rearrangement joins TRBV30 to TRBJ1-1; possibly TRBD1 for D (6 bases). This CDR3 has 11 amino acids. The germline gives CDR1 GTSNPN, CDR2 SVGIG (reference sequence). The V and J ends lost 1 base and 7 bases respectively, with 7 bases between them. The CDR3 DNA sequence: TGTGCCTGGAGTGACAGGGTTGAAGCTTTCTTT. This translates into CAWSDRVEAFF.

This clone was counted only a few times. The J gene is TRBJ1-2, the V gene TRBV27, with D hard to call. This CDR3 spans 15 amino acids. V lost 2 bases and J 0 bases, leaving 10 bases between the germline ends. CDR1 and CDR2 from the germline V gene are MNHEY and SMNVEV (reference sequence). CDR3 in DNA: TGTGCCAGCAGTTTAACCGGGGTGGCTAACTATGGCTACACCTTC. This codes for CASSLTGVANYGYTF.

This clone was seen only a few times. The chain's CDR3 is CAISTTGEAQYF. CDR3 DNA: TGTGCCATCAGTACAACAGGGGAAGCGCAGTATTTT. This chain connects TRBV10-3 to TRBJ2-3, with TRBD1 matching over 7 bases. Germline CDR1 ENHRY, CDR2 SYGVKD. Losses at the gene ends were 5 bases for V and 10 bases for J; bases not matched to a gene: 6. The CDR3 is made up of 12 amino acids.

This clone was seen more than once but under ten times. This chain uses TRBV30 with TRBJ2-2, with a possible D match to TRBD2 (6 bases). CDR1 and CDR2 from the germline V gene are GTSNPN and SVGIG (reference sequence). V lost 7 bases to trimming and J lost 4 bases, with 7 bases between them. The CDR3 consists of 11 residues. For the CDR3, the DNA is TGTGCCTCACTAGCCACCGGGGAGCTGTTTTTT. This codes for CASLATGELFF.

The chain couples TRBV18 to TRBJ1-2, with a tentative D call TRBD1 (5 bases). This CDR3 comprises 14 residues. Trimming shortened V by 4 bases and J by 3 bases, and 12 bases separated the two germline ends. Germline V gives CDR1 KGHSH, CDR2 LQKENI. CDR3 amino acids: CASSQGQGDYGYTF. The CDR3 DNA reads TGTGCCAGCTCACAAGGCCAGGGTGACTATGGCTACACCTTC.

The chain carries TRBV9 and TRBJ2-5; 7 nucleotides line up with TRBD1. Looked up from germline, CDR1 is SGDLS and CDR2 is YYNGEE. The CDR3 has 15 amino acids. The V segment lost 5 bases and the J segment 7 bases; nucleotides outside the gene matches: 14. The DNA for the CDR3 is TGTGCCAGCAGTCCCGTGGGGCAGGGGGTGGTGACCCAGTACTTC. Amino acids: CASSPVGQGVVTQYF.

This clone was seen a handful of times. The chain links TRBV11-2 to TRBJ2-5, with 8 bases aligning to TRBD1. Germline V gives CDR1 SGHAT, CDR2 FQNNGV. The CDR3 sequence is 15 residues long. With 3 bases clipped from V and 4 bases from J, the junction kept 7 bases outside the gene matches. CDR3 amino acids: CASSFRQGRRETQYF. Written as DNA, the CDR3 is TGTGCCAGCAGCTTTAGACAGGGGAGGCGAGAGACCCAGTACTTC.

This sequence joins TRBV5-1 and TRBJ1-1; D is undetermined. CDR3 length: 13 amino acids. Trimming pared 1 base from V and 1 base from J, leaving 5 bases between. Germline V gives CDR1 SGHRS, CDR2 YFSETQ. CDR3 nucleotide sequence: TGCGCCAGCAGCTTGCCAGAGAACACTGAAGCTTTCTTT. Amino acids: CASSLPENTEAFF.

This chain links TRBV6-1 with TRBJ2-5; D may be TRBD2 (5 bases). V was cut by 6 bases and J by 4 bases, with 15 bases left in between. From germline, CDR1 is MNHNS and CDR2 SASEGT. This CDR3 region has 14 residues. CDR3 DNA: TGTGCCAGCAGGGGAGCAGACTATGTAGAGACCCAGTACTTC. It yields the protein CASRGADYVETQYF.